A single sample is the source of the 30 T cell receptor beta chains below, sequenced in a study of breast tumors, draining lymph nodes, adjacent tissues. TCRdb ran MiXCR on the multiplex PCR reads and lists one entry per CDR3 protein. Among around 43,000 distinct CDR3 sequences listed, more than 20% were seen once. The specimen was breast tumor tissue. These receptors came from a female donor with breast cancer. Some clones in this sample may be carry-over from other donors' samples.

This clonotype was counted only a few times. This CDR3 is CASSENKIGTGELFF. DNA for the CDR3: TGTGCCAGCAGTGAAAACAAAATAGGCACCGGGGAGCTGTTTTTT. The V gene is TRBV6-1, the J gene TRBJ2-2; D is unresolved. Trimming left V 2 bases short and J 4 bases short, with 11 bases between. This CDR3 comprises 15 residues. CDR1 is MNHNS, CDR2 SASEGT, per germline.

The CDR3: CASSLEASGALSSTGELFF. The CDR3 nucleotides are TGCGCCAGCAGCTTGGAGGCTAGCGGGGCTCTATCGTCCACCGGGGAGCTGTTTTTT. This sequence joins TRBV5-1 and TRBJ2-2, with 9 bases identical to TRBD2. Germline V gene data show CDR1 as SGHRS and CDR2 as YFSETQ. This CDR3 region has 19 residues. Trimming took 0 bases from V and 4 from J; bases not matched to a gene: 13.

The V gene is TRBV30, the J gene TRBJ2-5, with 8 bases matching TRBD1. V gave up 3 bases and J gave up 7 bases; unmatched junction bases: 7. CDR3 length: 13 residues. The germline gives CDR1 GTSNPN, CDR2 SVGIG (reference sequence). The CDR3 loop reads CAWSPDRVGTQYF. The CDR3 nucleotides are TGTGCCTGGAGCCCGGACAGGGTGGGGACCCAGTACTTC.

This clonotype was counted at least ten times. This chain joins TRBV5-1 and TRBJ2-7; 10 bases are shared with TRBD2. CDR1 is SGHRS, CDR2 YFSETQ, per germline. The CDR3 totals 17 residues. V lost 6 bases to trimming and J lost 3 bases; unmatched junction nucleotides: 15. CDR3 coding DNA: TGCGCCAGCAAGTTGTCTAGCGGGAGTGCCGGTATCTACGAGCAGTACTTC. Protein sequence: CASKLSSGSAGIYEQYF.

This clonotype was observed many times. This rearrangement joins TRBV2 to TRBJ1-2, with 10 bases aligning to TRBD1. The CDR3 is 14 residues long. V gave up 3 bases and J gave up 8 bases; unmatched junction bases: 6. Germline CDR1 reads SNHLY; CDR2 reads FYNNEI. The CDR3 nucleotides read TGTGCCAGCAGTGATTGGACAGGGGGTGTCGGCTACACCTTC. It codes for CASSDWTGGVGYTF.

The genes are TRBV5-1 and TRBJ2-3; no firm D call. Per germline, CDR1 SGHRS and CDR2 YFSETQ. This CDR3 region has 17 residues. Trimming left V 1 base short and J 2 bases short, with 17 bases between. The CDR3 coding sequence is TGCGCCAGCAGCTTGACCCACACCTTCGCTGCCACAGATACGCAGTATTTT. Encoded protein: CASSLTHTFAATDTQYF.

This clonotype was counted many times. The gene calls are TRBV2 and TRBJ1-4; D call uncertain. Trimming cost V 7 bases and J 5 bases, with 14 bases left between them. The CDR3 has 14 residues. Germline V gene sequence: CDR1 SNHLY, CDR2 FYNNEI. CDR3 sequence reads: CASTRTIPNEKLFF. The CDR3 coding sequence is TGTGCCAGCACCAGGACTATTCCGAATGAAAAACTGTTTTTT. The full variable domain, with the rest looked up from reference TRBV2 and TRBJ1-4, is EPEVTQTPSHQVTQMGQEVILRCVPISNHLYFYWYRQILGQKVEFLVSFYNNEISEKSEIFDDQFSVERPDGSNFTLKIRSTKLEDSAMYFCASTRTIPNEKLFFGSGTQLSVL.

There are many counts of this clonotype. This chain's CDR3 is CASSPGQGPNEQYF. For the CDR3, the DNA is TGTGCCAGCAGCCCCGGACAGGGCCCCAACGAGCAGTACTTC. The V call is TRBV12-3 or TRBV12-4, the J call TRBJ2-7, with 8 bases that match TRBD1. The V gene end was trimmed by 6 bases and the J gene end by 5 bases; junction bases not matched to a gene: 9. The CDR3 sequence is 14 residues long.

This chain uses TRBV7-9 with TRBJ2-4; the match to TRBD1 covers 7 bases. With V trimmed by 5 bases and J by 2 bases, 6 bases remained unmatched. CDR3 length equals 15 residues. Germline V lookup: CDR1 SEHNR, CDR2 FQNEAQ (reference sequence). The DNA for the CDR3 is TGTGCCAGCAGCGGCGTGACAGGGACCAAAAACATTCAGTACTTC. Protein sequence: CASSGVTGTKNIQYF.

This clonotype came up many times. The rearrangement uses TRBV19 and TRBJ2-6, with no clear D. The V end was cut by 5 bases, the J end by 1 base, with 6 bases between. This CDR3 contains 14 residues. In germline, CDR1 is LNHDA, CDR2 SQIVND (reference sequence). The CDR3 protein is CASSVLSGANVLTF. In DNA, the CDR3 is TGTGCCAGTAGTGTACTATCTGGGGCCAACGTCCTGACTTTC.

This clonotype has at least ten counts. The chain combines TRBV7-3 with TRBJ2-5, with 14 bases identical to TRBD2. V lost 5 bases and J lost 5; bases outside the gene matches: 4. The germline CDR1 and CDR2 sequences are SGHTA and FQGTGA. The CDR3 length is 15 residues. The CDR3 reads CASSPGTSGSETQYF. The CDR3, as DNA: TGTGCCAGCAGCCCCGGGACTAGCGGGAGTGAGACCCAGTACTTC.

This clonotype was detected many times. The chain links TRBV20-1 to TRBJ1-4; D uncertain. The CDR3 runs to 11 residues. The germline gives CDR1 DFQATT, CDR2 SNEGSKA (reference sequence). V lost 1 base and J 8 bases, leaving 5 bases between the germline ends. The DNA of the CDR3 is TGCAGTGCTAGAGTCAGGGAAAAACTGTTTTTT. Translating it yields CSARVREKLFF.

As for this clonotype: A much larger clone sits a single nucleotide away, making a read error possible. Here the CDR3 omits its conserved ending phenylalanine or tryptophan, so a read error is the likely source. The chain employs TRBV6-1 and TRBJ2-7; D is uncertain. CDR3 length equals 14 residues. Trimming removed 1 base at V and 0 bases at J, with 7 bases between. Germline-derived CDR1 and CDR2 are MNHNS and SASEGT. The CDR3 DNA reads as TGTGCCAGCAGTGAAGTAGGAGACTCCTACGAGCAGTACCTC. This sequence encodes CASSEVGDSYEQYL.

This clonotype was counted a single time. The junction differs from germline at one of its ends, possibly a read error. The chain uses TRBV20-1 and TRBJ2-3; D ambiguous. The germline CDR1 and CDR2 sequences are DFQATT and SNEGSKA (reference sequence). The CDR3 runs to 13 residues. The CDR3: CSASGFSTDTQYF. The CDR3 nucleotides read TGCAGTGCTAGTGGATTTAGCACGGATACGCAGTATTTT.

In this sample, this clonotype turned up many times. The chain combines TRBV20-1 with TRBJ2-3; unclear D gene. The CDR3 covers 12 residues. Trimming removed 5 bases from V and 2 bases from J, with 8 bases in between. The germline gives CDR1 DFQATT, CDR2 SNEGSKA (reference sequence). CDR3 sequence reads: CSAGALTDTQYF. The DNA for the CDR3 is TGCAGTGCTGGCGCCCTCACAGATACGCAGTATTTT.

Details on this clonotype: A clone one base away is much larger, so this may be a read error. The J gene is TRBJ2-7, the V gene TRBV12-3 or TRBV12-4; D remains unclear. The CDR3 loop spans 12 amino acids. V lost 2 bases and J 7 bases, leaving 9 bases between the germline ends. The CDR3 nucleotides read TGTGCCAGCAGTTTAATGAAAGCGGAGCAGTACGTC. Residues: CASSLMKAEQYV.

This clonotype has at least ten counts. The chain couples TRBV7-6 to TRBJ2-1, with D unclear. V was clipped by 1 base and J by 9 bases, with 13 bases between them. Germline V gene data show CDR1 as SGHVS and CDR2 as FNYEAQ. The CDR3 runs 14 residues. The CDR3, as DNA: TGTGCCAGCAGCTTAGGAGCTAGTTCGGTTGAGCAGTTCTTC. It codes for CASSLGASSVEQFF.

To note about this clonotype: One end of the junction fails to match germline, which may point to a read error. The chain employs TRBV6-6 and TRBJ2-3, with D unclear. The germline V gene encodes CDR1 MNHNY and CDR2 SVGAGI (reference sequence). The CDR3 contains 13 residues. The CDR3 spells CASSNLITDTRYF. CDR3 nucleotides: TGTGCCAGCAGTAATCTAATCACAGATACGCGGTATTTT.

This clonotype counts as medium-sized (0.01 to 0.1%). This sequence joins TRBV27 and TRBJ2-7, with D perhaps TRBD2 (6 bases). Germline CDR1 is MNHEY and CDR2 is SMNVEV (reference sequence). This CDR3 is 14 amino acids long. The germline V and J ends were trimmed by 2 bases and 5 bases, with 13 bases remaining between them. The CDR3 DNA reads as TGTGCCAGCAGTTTAGGACCTACTAGCAACGAGCAGTACTTC. This codes for CASSLGPTSNEQYF.

This clonotype was observed at least ten times. The rearrangement uses TRBV3-1 and TRBJ1-2, with TRBD1 matching over 9 bases. From germline, CDR1 is LGHDT and CDR2 YNNKEL (reference sequence). The CDR3 totals 15 residues. V was clipped by 0 bases and J by 4 bases; unmatched bases: 3. This chain's CDR3 is CASSQDTQGAYGYTF. CDR3 bases: TGTGCCAGCAGCCAAGATACACAGGGGGCCTATGGCTACACCTTC.

This clonotype was seen many times. V gene TRBV19 combines with J gene TRBJ2-7; D is perhaps TRBD1 (5 bases). Looked up from germline, CDR1 is LNHDA and CDR2 is SQIVND (reference sequence). V shed 3 bases and J shed 5 bases, with 14 bases lying between them. The CDR3 is 14 amino acids. CDR3 protein: CASSIRVTSHEQYF. Here the CDR3 DNA reads TGTGCCAGTAGTATCAGGGTCACGTCGCACGAGCAGTACTTC.

At least ten counts were recorded for this clonotype. This chain uses TRBV10-1 with TRBJ2-7; D possibly corresponds to TRBD2 (6 bases). Germline V lookup: CDR1 WNHNN, CDR2 SYGVQD (reference sequence). The CDR3 sequence is 16 residues long. Written as DNA, the CDR3 is TGCGCGAGAGACGCAGGACTACCGGTGAAGGTGTACGAGCAGTACTTC. Translation gives CARDAGLPVKVYEQYF.

Of note for this clonotype: This may arise from a read error, as a much more abundant clone is one base away. The rearrangement uses TRBV5-1 and TRBJ2-2, with 7 bases identical to TRBD1. Germline-derived CDR1 and CDR2 are SGHRS and YFSETQ. This CDR3 contains 15 residues. This CDR3 is CASSPRTGFTGELLF. The DNA for the CDR3 is TGCGCCAGCAGCCCCAGGACAGGCTTCACCGGGGAGCTGCTTTTT.

This clonotype has more than one count but fewer than ten. J is TRBJ2-1 and V is TRBV7-3; TRBD2 aligns across 8 bases. The length of the CDR3 is 14 residues. Trimming removed 7 bases from V and 7 bases from J; junction bases left unmatched: 9. Germline CDR1 reads SGHTA; CDR2 reads FQGTGA. CDR3 amino acids: CASTTGGPDNEQFF. The CDR3 DNA reads TGTGCCAGCACGACGGGAGGGCCAGATAATGAGCAGTTCTTC.

A note on this clonotype: Given a much more abundant clone one base away, this may be a read error. The V gene is TRBV3-1, the J gene TRBJ1-6; possible D gene TRBD1, 5 bases. V shed 1 base and J shed 11 bases, with 15 bases lying between them. Germline CDR1 and CDR2: LGHDT and YNNKEL (reference sequence). This CDR3 has 15 amino acids. The CDR3 is CASSQGPGGNPPLHF. Here the CDR3 DNA reads TGTGCCAGCAGCCAAGGGCCCGGGGGAAATCCACCCCTCCACTTT.

This clonotype was observed many times. The chain links TRBV6-1 to TRBJ2-7; possibly TRBD2 for D (6 bases). Germline CDR1 MNHNS, CDR2 SASEGT. V gave up 2 bases and J gave up 5 bases, with 10 bases separating them. This CDR3 has 13 residues. The CDR3 sequence is CASSELAIHEQYF. CDR3 nucleotides: TGTGCCAGCAGTGAACTAGCGATCCACGAGCAGTACTTC.

V gene TRBV7-9 combines with J gene TRBJ1-2, with 11 nucleotides matching TRBD1. Germline CDR1 SEHNR, CDR2 FQNEAQ (reference sequence). The CDR3 covers 14 residues. V lost 6 bases, J lost 4 bases, and 4 bases stayed unmatched. This CDR3 reads CASSPGQGAYGYTF. The CDR3 bases are TGTGCCAGCAGTCCCGGACAGGGGGCCTATGGCTACACCTTC.

As for this clonotype: This could be a read error, since a much larger clone is one nucleotide away. The gene calls are TRBV5-6 and TRBJ1-3; perhaps TRBD1 as D (5 bases). Per germline, CDR1 SGHDT and CDR2 YYEEEE. The CDR3 has 16 residues. V was pared by 5 bases and J by 8 bases, with 23 bases between. The DNA of the CDR3 is TGTGCCAGCAGGTCTACGGGCAGCCAGGGCGGTGACACCATATATTTT. Protein product: CASRSTGSQGGDTIYF.

The table lists this clonotype with a few counts. The V gene is TRBV7-9, the J gene TRBJ2-5; 11 nucleotides match TRBD2. CDR1 and CDR2 (germline): SEHNR, FQNEAQ (reference sequence). The V gene end was trimmed by 5 bases and the J gene end by 2 bases; junction bases not matched to a gene: 10. This CDR3 spans 17 amino acids. The CDR3 DNA follows: TGTGCCAGCAGCCCCCACGGGACTAGCGGTTTACAAGAGACCCAGTACTTC. Translation: CASSPHGTSGLQETQYF. The full variable domain, completed using reference TRBV7-9 and TRBJ2-5, is DTGVSQNPRHKITKRGQNVTFRCDPISEHNRLYWYRQTLGQGPEFLTYFQNEAQLEKSRLLSDRFSAERPKGSFSTLEIQRTEQGDSAMYLCASSPHGTSGLQETQYFGPGTRLLVL.

This clonotype was seen at least ten times. The chain recombines TRBV3-1 with TRBJ2-2, with TRBD1 matching 10 bases. Trimming removed 4 bases from V and 4 bases from J; junction bases left unmatched: 9. Germline CDR1 is LGHDT and CDR2 is YNNKEL (reference sequence). The CDR3 has 17 amino acids. CDR3 sequence (DNA): TGTGCCAGCAGCCCCACCTGGGGGACAGGGGTCACCGGGGAGCTGTTTTTT. Translation gives CASSPTWGTGVTGELFF.